In this sample, the clone carrying this T cell receptor (beta chain) turned up once. Original processing methods: Estimated nucleated cell counts came from reference gene primer amplification. Generated by immunoSEQ multiplex PCR, the TCRdb table keeps only in-frame clones and is missing some. D and trimming were read from the DNA, whereas the V and J calls and clone size are those reported in that table. The sample yields about 190,000 clones, 90% seen once. The record originates from a study of blood T cell repertoires in COVID-19. Study-wide background: Specimens from acute and convalescent COVID-19 originated in the United States, Italy and Spain.

The CDR3 loop spans 14 amino acids. Germline V gene sequence: CDR1 SGHAT, CDR2 FQNNGV. V lost 4 bases to trimming and J lost 0 bases, with 7 bases between them. Source material: peripheral blood. This chain uses TRBV11-2 with TRBJ2-4; no definite D call. The clonotype originates from a man aged 50 to 59 with acute or convalescent COVID-19. Here the CDR3 DNA reads TGTGCCAGCAGCTCTACGATAGCCAAAAACATTCAGTACTTC. It encodes CASSSTIAKNIQYF.